This T cell receptor beta chain is drawn from a study of shared clonotypes between healthy human individuals. Donors were Caucasian adults residing in Nashville, Tennessee, USA. Study results and limitations: Only blood samples were collected, and tissue repertoires likely differ.

Note on this clone: The antigen is undetermined.

The germline gives CDR1 MDHEN, CDR2 SYDVKM. CDR3 length: 11 amino acids. V dropped 6 bases and J dropped 8 bases, with 10 bases sitting between them. The protocol was immunoSEQ multiplex PCR, while the TCRdb copy is restricted to in-frame clones and leaves out a portion. The sample comprises about 1.4 million clones, 96% of which are singletons, and 1.2% rests with the top ten. The TCR comes from a man aged 25 to 45 in good health. The gene calls are TRBV28 and TRBJ1-1; D not certain. Sequencing was carried out using naive CD4+ T cells sorted from blood. Subset reported: CD45RA+ positively selected. The CDR3 here is CASSSHLEAFF. CDR3 nucleotides: TGTGCCAGCAGCTCTCACCTAGAAGCTTTCTTT.